The T cell receptor (beta chain) described here comes from a study of T-cell memory formation after mild COVID-19. Study in general: Largely donor-specific sequence clusters came from a couple of donors. The study's findings and limits: Clonal second-wave expansions that peaked on day 37 had unconfirmed SARS-CoV-2 specificity.

To note about this clonotype: Its antigen is unidentified.

Using constant-segment primers, 5'RACE produced TCR alpha and TCR beta cDNA libraries carrying sample barcodes and UMIs. TCRdb reanalysed the 5' RACE reads using MiXCR and keeps one entry per CDR3 protein. The data show 350,000 to 500,000 distinct CDR3 sequences, 18% seen once. The V end was cut by 0 bases, the J end by 7 bases, with 14 bases between. Looked up from germline, CDR1 is SGHRS and CDR2 is YFSETQ. CDR3 size: 14 residues. Input material: PBMCs or a T cell subset sorted from them (not recorded which). The V gene is TRBV5-1, the J gene TRBJ2-7; no clear D. The receptor's source is a man younger than 35 who had mild COVID-19 (a few samples of this study predate the infection). Cell type and time point are not known. The CDR3 nucleotides are TGCGCCAGCAGCTTGGCTGAATCATTGAGGGAGCAGTACTTC. It specifies CASSLAESLREQYF.